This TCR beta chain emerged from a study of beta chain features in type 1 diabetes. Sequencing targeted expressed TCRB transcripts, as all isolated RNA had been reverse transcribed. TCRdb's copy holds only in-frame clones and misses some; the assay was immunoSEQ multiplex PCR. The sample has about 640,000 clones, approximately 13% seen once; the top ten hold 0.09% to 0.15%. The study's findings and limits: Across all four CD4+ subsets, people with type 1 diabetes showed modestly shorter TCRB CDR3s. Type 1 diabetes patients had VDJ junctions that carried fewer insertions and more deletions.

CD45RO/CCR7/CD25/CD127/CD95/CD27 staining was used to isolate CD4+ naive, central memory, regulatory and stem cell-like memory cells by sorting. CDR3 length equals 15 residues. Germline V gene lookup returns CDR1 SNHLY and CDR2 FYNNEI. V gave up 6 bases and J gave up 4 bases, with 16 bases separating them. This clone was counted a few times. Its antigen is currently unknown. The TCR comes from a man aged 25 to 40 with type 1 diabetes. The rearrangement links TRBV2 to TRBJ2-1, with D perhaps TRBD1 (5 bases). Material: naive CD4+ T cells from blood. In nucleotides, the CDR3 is TGTGCCAGCAGCGCCCAGGGTATCGGGTACAATGAGCAGTTCTTC. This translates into CASSAQGIGYNEQFF. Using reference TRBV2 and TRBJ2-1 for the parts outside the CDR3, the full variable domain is EPEVTQTPSHQVTQMGQEVILRCVPISNHLYFYWYRQILGQKVEFLVSFYNNEISEKSEIFDDQFSVERPDGSNFTLKIRSTKLEDSAMYFCASSAQGIGYNEQFFGPGTRLTVL.